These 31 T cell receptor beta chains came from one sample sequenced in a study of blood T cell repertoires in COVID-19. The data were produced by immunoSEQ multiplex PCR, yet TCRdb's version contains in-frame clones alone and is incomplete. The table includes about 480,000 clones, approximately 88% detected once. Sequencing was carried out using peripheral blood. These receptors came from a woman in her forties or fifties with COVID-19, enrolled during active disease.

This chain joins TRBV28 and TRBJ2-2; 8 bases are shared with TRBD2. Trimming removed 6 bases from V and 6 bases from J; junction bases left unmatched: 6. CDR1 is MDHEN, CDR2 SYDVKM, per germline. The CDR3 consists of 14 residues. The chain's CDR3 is CASSPGGEAGELFF. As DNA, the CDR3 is TGTGCCAGCAGCCCGGGGGGGGAGGCCGGGGAGCTGTTTTTT.

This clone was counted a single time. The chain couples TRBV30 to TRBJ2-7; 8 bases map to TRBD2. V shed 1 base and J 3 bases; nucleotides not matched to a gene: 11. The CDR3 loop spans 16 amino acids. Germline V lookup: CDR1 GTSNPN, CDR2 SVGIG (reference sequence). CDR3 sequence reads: CAWSALGGGTDYEQYF. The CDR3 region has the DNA TGTGCCTGGAGTGCCTTAGGCGGGGGGACTGACTACGAGCAGTACTTC.

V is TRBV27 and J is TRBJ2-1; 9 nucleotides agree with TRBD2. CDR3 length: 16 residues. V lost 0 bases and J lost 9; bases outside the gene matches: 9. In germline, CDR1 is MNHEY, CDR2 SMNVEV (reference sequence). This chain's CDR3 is CASSLSAWRGGGEQFF. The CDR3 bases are TGTGCCAGCAGTTTATCGGCGTGGCGGGGGGGCGGTGAGCAGTTCTTC.

CDR3 nucleotides: TGTGCCTGGAGCGCGGGACAGGGGAGCACCGGGGAGCTGTTTTTT. Its protein is CAWSAGQGSTGELFF. The chain is built from TRBV30 and TRBJ2-2; 10 bases are shared with TRBD1. Germline loops: CDR1 GTSNPN, CDR2 SVGIG (reference sequence). The CDR3 runs 15 residues. The trim removed 3 bases at V and 4 bases at J, leaving 5 bases unmatched.

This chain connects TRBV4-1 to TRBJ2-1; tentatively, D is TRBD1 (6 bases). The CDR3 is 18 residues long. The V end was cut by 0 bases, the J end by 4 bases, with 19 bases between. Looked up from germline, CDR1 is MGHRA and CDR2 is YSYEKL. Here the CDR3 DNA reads TGCGCCAGCAGCCAAGATAGGATCGGCAGGGGTCGGTACAATGAGCAGTTCTTC. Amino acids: CASSQDRIGRGRYNEQFF.

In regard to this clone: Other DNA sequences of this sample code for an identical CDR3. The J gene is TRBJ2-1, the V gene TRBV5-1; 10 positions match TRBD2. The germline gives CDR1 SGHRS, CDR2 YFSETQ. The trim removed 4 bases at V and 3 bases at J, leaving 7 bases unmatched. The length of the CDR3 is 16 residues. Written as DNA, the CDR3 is TGCGCCAGCAGCCCCAACAGCGGGGGGGACTACAATGAGCAGTTCTTC. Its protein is CASSPNSGGDYNEQFF.

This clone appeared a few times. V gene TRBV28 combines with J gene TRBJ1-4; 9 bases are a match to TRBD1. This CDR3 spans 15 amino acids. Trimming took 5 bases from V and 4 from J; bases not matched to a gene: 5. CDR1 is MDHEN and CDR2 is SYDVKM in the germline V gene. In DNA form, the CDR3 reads TGTGCCAGCAGTCGTACAGGGGGCCTTAATGAAAAACTGTTTTTT. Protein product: CASSRTGGLNEKLFF.

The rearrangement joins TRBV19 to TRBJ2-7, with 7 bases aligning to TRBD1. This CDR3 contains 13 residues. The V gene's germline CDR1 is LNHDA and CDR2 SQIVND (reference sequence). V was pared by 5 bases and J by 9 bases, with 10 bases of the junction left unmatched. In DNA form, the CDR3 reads TGTGCCAGTAGTGCCGGGACAGCAATTGCGCAGTACTTC. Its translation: CASSAGTAIAQYF. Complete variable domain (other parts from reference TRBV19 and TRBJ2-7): DGGITQSPKYLFRKEGQNVTLSCEQNLNHDAMYWYRQDPGQGLRLIYYSQIVNDFQKGDIAEGYSVSREKKESFPLTVTSAQKNPTAFYLCASSAGTAIAQYFGPGTRLTVT.

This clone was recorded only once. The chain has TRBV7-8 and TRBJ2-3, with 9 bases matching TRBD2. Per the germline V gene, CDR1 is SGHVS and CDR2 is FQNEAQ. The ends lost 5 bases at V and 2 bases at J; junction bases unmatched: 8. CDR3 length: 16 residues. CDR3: CASSQGQRGVTDTQYF. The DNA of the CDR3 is TGTGCCAGCAGCCAAGGGCAGCGGGGGGTCACAGATACGCAGTATTTT.

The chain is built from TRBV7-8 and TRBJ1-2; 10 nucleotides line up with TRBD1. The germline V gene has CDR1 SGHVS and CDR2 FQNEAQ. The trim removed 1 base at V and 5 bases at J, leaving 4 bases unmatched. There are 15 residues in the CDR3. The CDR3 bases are TGTGCCAGCAGCTTAGGAGGGGACAGGGGATATGGCTACACCTTC. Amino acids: CASSLGGDRGYGYTF.

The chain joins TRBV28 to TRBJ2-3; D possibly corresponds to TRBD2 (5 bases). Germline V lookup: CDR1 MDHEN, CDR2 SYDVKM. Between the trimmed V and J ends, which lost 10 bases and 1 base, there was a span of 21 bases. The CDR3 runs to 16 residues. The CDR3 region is CATQLPPGGGTDTQYF. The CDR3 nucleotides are TGTGCCACTCAACTACCCCCCGGAGGCGGCACAGATACGCAGTATTTT.

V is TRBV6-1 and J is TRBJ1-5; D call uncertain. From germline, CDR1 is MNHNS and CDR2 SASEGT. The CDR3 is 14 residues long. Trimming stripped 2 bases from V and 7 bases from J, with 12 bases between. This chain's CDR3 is CASSELGRAQPQHF. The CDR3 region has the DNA TGTGCCAGCAGTGAATTGGGGAGGGCGCAGCCCCAGCATTTT.

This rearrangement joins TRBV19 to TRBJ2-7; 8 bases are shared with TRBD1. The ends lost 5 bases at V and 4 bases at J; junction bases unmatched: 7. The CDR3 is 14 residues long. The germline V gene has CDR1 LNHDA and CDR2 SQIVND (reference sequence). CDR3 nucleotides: TGTGCCAGTAGTGCGGCAGGGGGCGCGTACGAGCAGTACTTC. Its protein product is CASSAAGGAYEQYF.

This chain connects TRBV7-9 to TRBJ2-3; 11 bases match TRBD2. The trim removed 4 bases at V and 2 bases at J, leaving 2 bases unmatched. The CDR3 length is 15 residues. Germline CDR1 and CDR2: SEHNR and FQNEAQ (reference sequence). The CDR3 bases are TGTGCCAGCAGCTGGGGACTAGCGGACACAGATACGCAGTATTTT. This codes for CASSWGLADTDTQYF.

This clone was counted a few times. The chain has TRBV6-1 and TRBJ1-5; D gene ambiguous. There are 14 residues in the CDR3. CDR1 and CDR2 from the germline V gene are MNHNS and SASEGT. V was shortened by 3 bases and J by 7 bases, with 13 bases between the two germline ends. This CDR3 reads CASSEAGYGQPQHF. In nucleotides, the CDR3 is TGTGCCAGCAGTGAGGCGGGGTATGGGCAGCCCCAGCATTTT.

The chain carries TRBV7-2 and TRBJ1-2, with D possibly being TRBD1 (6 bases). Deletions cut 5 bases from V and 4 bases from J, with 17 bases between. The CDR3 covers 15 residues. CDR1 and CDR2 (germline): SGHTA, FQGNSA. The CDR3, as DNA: TGTGCCAGCAGCCTTAATACGGACAGAAGCTATGGCTACACCTTC. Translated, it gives CASSLNTDRSYGYTF.

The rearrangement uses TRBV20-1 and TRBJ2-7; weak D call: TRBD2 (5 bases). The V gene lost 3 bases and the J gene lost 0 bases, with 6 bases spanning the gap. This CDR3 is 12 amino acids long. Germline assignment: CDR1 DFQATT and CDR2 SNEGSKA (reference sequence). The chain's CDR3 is CSASTSSYEQYF. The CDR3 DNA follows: TGCAGTGCTAGTACTAGCTCCTACGAGCAGTACTTC.

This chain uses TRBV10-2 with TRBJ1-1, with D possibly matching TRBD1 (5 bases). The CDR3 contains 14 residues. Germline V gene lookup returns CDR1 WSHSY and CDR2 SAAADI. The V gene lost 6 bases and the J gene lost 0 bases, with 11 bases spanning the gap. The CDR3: CASRLDRLNTEAFF. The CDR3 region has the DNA TGCGCCAGCAGGCTTGACAGATTGAACACTGAAGCTTTCTTT.

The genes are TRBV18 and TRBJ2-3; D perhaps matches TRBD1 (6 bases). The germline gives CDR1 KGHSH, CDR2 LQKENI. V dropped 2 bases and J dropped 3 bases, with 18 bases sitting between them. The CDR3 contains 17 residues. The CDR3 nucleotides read TGTGCCAGCTCACCAGACAGGTTTGAATCGAAGACAGATACGCAGTATTTT. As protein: CASSPDRFESKTDTQYF.

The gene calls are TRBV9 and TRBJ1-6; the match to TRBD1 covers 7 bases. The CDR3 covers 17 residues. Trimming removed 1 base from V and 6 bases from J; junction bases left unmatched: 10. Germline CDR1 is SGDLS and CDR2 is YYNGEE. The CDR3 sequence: CASSVRDSPKPNSPLHF. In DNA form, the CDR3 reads TGTGCCAGCAGCGTACGGGACAGCCCTAAGCCTAATTCACCCCTCCACTTT.

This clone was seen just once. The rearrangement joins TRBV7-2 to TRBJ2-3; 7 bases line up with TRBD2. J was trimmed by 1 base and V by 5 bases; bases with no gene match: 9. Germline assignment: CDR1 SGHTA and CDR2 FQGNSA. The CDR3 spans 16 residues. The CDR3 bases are TGTGCCAGCAGCCCCGGGACCCGGGGGGGCACAGATACGCAGTATTTT. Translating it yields CASSPGTRGGTDTQYF. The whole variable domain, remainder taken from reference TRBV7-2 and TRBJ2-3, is GAGVSQSPSNKVTEKGKDVELRCDPISGHTALYWYRQSLGQGLEFLIYFQGNSAPDKSGLPSDRFSAERTGGSVSTLTIQRTQQEDSAVYLCASSPGTRGGTDTQYFGPGTRLTVL.

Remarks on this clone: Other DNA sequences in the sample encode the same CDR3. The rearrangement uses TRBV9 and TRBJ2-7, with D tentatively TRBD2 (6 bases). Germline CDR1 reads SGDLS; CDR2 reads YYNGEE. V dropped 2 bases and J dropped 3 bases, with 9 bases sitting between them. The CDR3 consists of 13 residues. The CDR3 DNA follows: TGTGCCAGCAGCGTTGGAGGGGACTACGAGCAGTACTTC. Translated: CASSVGGDYEQYF.

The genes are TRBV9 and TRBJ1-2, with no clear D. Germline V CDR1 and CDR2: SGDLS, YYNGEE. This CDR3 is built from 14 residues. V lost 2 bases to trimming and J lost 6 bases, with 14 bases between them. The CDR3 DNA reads TGTGCCAGCAGCGTCGAGGGAACGGGCAATGGCTACACCTTC. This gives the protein CASSVEGTGNGYTF. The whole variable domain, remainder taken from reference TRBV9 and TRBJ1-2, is DSGVTQTPKHLITATGQRVTLRCSPRSGDLSVYWYQQSLDQGLQFLIQYYNGEERAKGNILERFSAQQFPDLHSELNLSSLELGDSALYFCASSVEGTGNGYTFGSGTRLTVV.

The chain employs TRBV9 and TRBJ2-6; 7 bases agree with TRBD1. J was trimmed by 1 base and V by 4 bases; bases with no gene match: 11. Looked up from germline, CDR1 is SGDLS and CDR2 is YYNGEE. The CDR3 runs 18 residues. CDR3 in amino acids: CASSPRDSPRSGANVLTF. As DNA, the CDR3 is TGTGCCAGCAGCCCCCGGGACAGTCCCCGTTCTGGGGCCAACGTCCTGACTTTC.

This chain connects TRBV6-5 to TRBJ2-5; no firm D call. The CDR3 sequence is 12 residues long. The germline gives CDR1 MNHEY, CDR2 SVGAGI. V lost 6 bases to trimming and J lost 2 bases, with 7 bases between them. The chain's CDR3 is CASRHDQETQYF. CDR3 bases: TGTGCCAGCAGACATGATCAAGAGACCCAGTACTTC.

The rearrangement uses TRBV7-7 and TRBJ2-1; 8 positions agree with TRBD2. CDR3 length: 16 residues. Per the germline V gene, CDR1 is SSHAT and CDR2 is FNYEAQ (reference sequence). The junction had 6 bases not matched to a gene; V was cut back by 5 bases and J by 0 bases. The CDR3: CASSPLGGGSYNEQFF. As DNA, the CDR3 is TGTGCCAGCAGCCCCCTCGGGGGGGGCTCCTACAATGAGCAGTTCTTC.

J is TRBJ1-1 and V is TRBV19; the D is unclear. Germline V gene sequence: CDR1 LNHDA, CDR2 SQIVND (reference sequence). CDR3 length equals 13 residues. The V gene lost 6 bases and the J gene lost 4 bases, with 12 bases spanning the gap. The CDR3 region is CASSSTVATEAFF. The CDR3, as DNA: TGTGCCAGTAGCTCCACAGTGGCCACTGAAGCTTTCTTT.

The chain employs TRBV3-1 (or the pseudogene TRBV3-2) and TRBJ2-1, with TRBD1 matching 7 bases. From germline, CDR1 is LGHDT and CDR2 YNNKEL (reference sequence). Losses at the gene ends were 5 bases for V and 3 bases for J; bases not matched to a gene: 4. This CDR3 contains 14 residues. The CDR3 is CASSRGPGYNEQFF. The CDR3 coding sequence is TGTGCCAGCAGCAGGGGGCCAGGCTACAATGAGCAGTTCTTC.

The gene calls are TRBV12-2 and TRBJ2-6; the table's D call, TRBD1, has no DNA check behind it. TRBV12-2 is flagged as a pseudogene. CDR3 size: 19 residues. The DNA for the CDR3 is TGTGCAAGTCGCTTAGCCAAACAGAAGACCCCCTCTGGGGCCAACGTCCTGACTTTC. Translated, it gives CASRLAKQKTPSGANVLTF.

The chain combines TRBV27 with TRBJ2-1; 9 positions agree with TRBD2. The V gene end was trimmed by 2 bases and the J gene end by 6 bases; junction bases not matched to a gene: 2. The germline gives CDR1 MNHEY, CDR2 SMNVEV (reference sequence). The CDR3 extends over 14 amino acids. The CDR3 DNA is TGTGCCAGCAGTTTAAGGCGGGGGGGCAATGAGCAGTTCTTC. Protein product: CASSLRRGGNEQFF.

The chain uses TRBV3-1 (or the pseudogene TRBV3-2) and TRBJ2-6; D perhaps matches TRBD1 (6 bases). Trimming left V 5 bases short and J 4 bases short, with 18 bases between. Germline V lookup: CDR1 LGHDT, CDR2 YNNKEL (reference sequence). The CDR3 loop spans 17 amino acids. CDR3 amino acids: CASSNGQLLPGANVLTF. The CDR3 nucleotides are TGTGCCAGCAGCAACGGACAGTTGCTCCCCGGGGCCAACGTCCTGACTTTC.